Following are 17 T cell receptor beta chains from one sample sequenced in a study of T cells in Graves' hyperthyroidism and ophthalmopathy. Researchers amplified the TCR beta CDR3 regions from RNA transcripts. Primed by the HTBI set, a first-round RT-PCR was run on the TCR CDR3. TCRdb processed the multiplex PCR reads anew with MiXCR; each CDR3 protein has one entry. Of around 300,000 distinct CDR3 sequences in the sample, 20% to 25% are singletons; the top ten hold over 55%. Sequenced sample: blood. The receptors originated from a man aged 25-45 years with Graves' ophthalmopathy.

About this clonotype itself: Being one base from a much bigger clone, this may be a read error. This sequence joins TRBV11-3 and TRBJ2-7, with D uncertain. The germline gives CDR1 SGHNT, CDR2 YENEEA. The V and J ends lost 5 bases and 2 bases respectively, with 7 bases between them. The CDR3 extends over 12 amino acids. The chain's CDR3 is CASSTSPYEQYF. The CDR3 region has the DNA TGTGCCAGCAGCACCAGTCCCTACGAGCAGTACTTC.

The chain has TRBV5-1 and TRBJ2-1; 15 bases are shared with TRBD2. The V segment lost 4 bases and the J segment 7 bases; nucleotides outside the gene matches: 3. The length of the CDR3 is 15 residues. Germline values: CDR1 SGHRS, CDR2 YFSETQ. The CDR3 reads CASSTGLAGGNEQFF. The CDR3, as DNA: TGCGCCAGCAGCACGGGACTAGCGGGAGGAAATGAGCAGTTCTTC.

The chain is built from TRBV30 and TRBJ2-1; TRBD1 matches at 10 bases. This CDR3 spans 13 amino acids. In germline, CDR1 is GTSNPN, CDR2 SVGIG (reference sequence). Trimming cost V 5 bases and J 12 bases; bases outside gene matches: 10. CDR3 bases: TGTGCCTGGGAGACAGGGGGCAATCGGGCGCAGTTCTTC. Its translation: CAWETGGNRAQFF. Full variable domain (rest looked up from reference TRBV30 and TRBJ2-1): SQTIHQWPATLVQPVGSPLSLECTVEGTSNPNLYWYRQAAGRGLQLLFYSVGIGQISSEVPQNLSASRPQDRQFILSSKKLLLSDSGFYLCAWETGGNRAQFFGPGTRLTVL.

This rearrangement joins TRBV20-1 to TRBJ2-3; TRBD2 aligns across 9 bases. J was trimmed by 2 bases and V by 5 bases; bases with no gene match: 5. Germline CDR1 and CDR2: DFQATT and SNEGSKA (reference sequence). CDR3 length: 14 residues. This CDR3 is CSAPTSGNTDTQYF. The CDR3 DNA follows: TGCAGTGCTCCGACTAGCGGAAACACAGATACGCAGTATTTT.

The chain has TRBV28 and TRBJ2-7, with D perhaps TRBD2 (5 bases). Between the trimmed V and J ends, which lost 4 bases and 5 bases, there was a span of 12 bases. The CDR3 length is 13 residues. Per germline, CDR1 MDHEN and CDR2 SYDVKM. Here the CDR3 reads CASSSTPGNEQYF. The DNA for the CDR3 is TGTGCCAGCAGTTCAACCCCGGGAAACGAGCAGTACTTC.

This clonotype was counted ten times or more. This chain joins TRBV6-1 and TRBJ2-5; D perhaps matches TRBD2 (7 bases). CDR3 length: 14 amino acids. Trimming shortened V by 5 bases and J by 3 bases, and 13 bases separated the two germline ends. CDR1 is MNHNS, CDR2 SASEGT, per germline. The DNA of the CDR3 is TGTGCCAGCAGTTACCGGGGGGCAAAAGAGACCCAGTACTTC. It translates to CASSYRGAKETQYF.

J is TRBJ2-1 and V is TRBV30; D might be TRBD2 (6 bases). The CDR3 covers 14 residues. Trimming stripped 3 bases from V and 5 bases from J, with 14 bases between. Per germline, CDR1 GTSNPN and CDR2 SVGIG (reference sequence). CDR3 sequence: CAWRVEGIHNEQFF. In nucleotides, the CDR3 is TGTGCCTGGAGAGTGGAGGGCATCCACAATGAGCAGTTCTTC.

This clonotype was detected only a few times. This sequence joins TRBV7-9 and TRBJ2-2; 12 positions match TRBD2. The germline CDR1 and CDR2 sequences are SEHNR and FQNEAQ (reference sequence). The CDR3 sequence is 16 residues long. J lost 4 bases, V lost 6 bases, and 6 bases had no gene match. In nucleotides, the CDR3 is TGTGCCAGCAGACGACTAGCGGGAGAGGTCACCGGGGAGCTGTTTTTT. Its protein is CASRRLAGEVTGELFF.

Many counts were recorded for this clonotype. The chain carries TRBV20-1 and TRBJ1-5, with D unclear. Germline values: CDR1 DFQATT, CDR2 SNEGSKA (reference sequence). The V end lost 3 bases, the J end lost 1 base, and 7 bases lay between the germline ends. CDR3 size: 13 residues. The CDR3, as DNA: TGCAGTGCTAGTGGTGACAGCAATCAGCCCCAGCATTTT. It yields the protein CSASGDSNQPQHF.

There are a few counts of this clonotype. CDR3 nucleotide sequence: TGTGCCACTAACGTCGATTCCGGGACAGGGGGGAATTGGGGTCAGCCCCAGCATTTT. Translated, it gives CATNVDSGTGGNWGQPQHF. The chain joins TRBV19 to TRBJ1-5; 11 bases agree with TRBD1. The CDR3 has 19 residues. After removal of 10 bases from V and 6 bases from J, the junction contained 23 bases not matched to a gene. Germline CDR1 is LNHDA and CDR2 is SQIVND (reference sequence).

In its sample, this clonotype was seen many times. The gene calls are TRBV18 and TRBJ1-1; 9 nucleotides match TRBD1. Trimming removed 8 bases from V and 2 bases from J; junction bases left unmatched: 9. The CDR3 is made up of 15 amino acids. The germline CDR1 and CDR2 sequences are KGHSH and LQKENI. The CDR3 DNA reads as TGTGCCAGCAGCTTAAGGGGACAGGGAAACACTGAAGCTTTCTTT. Amino acid sequence: CASSLRGQGNTEAFF.

This rearrangement joins TRBV29-1 to TRBJ2-3, with 9 bases identical to TRBD1. With 6 bases clipped from V and 4 bases from J, the junction kept 11 bases outside the gene matches. Germline V gene data show CDR1 as SQVTM and CDR2 as ANQGSEA. The CDR3 is 15 residues long. The CDR3 DNA follows: TGCAGCGTGGATCAAACAGGGGGCATGGCAGATACGCAGTATTTT. Its translation: CSVDQTGGMADTQYF.

To note about this clonotype: The junction shows a germline mismatch at one end, possibly a read error. The chain employs TRBV28 and TRBJ2-7; D not certain. The CDR3 has 11 residues. The V gene's germline CDR1 is MDHEN and CDR2 SYDVKM. The CDR3 DNA sequence: TGTGCCAGCAGTCTATCGGACGAGCGGTACTTC. Encoded protein: CASSLSDERYF.

This sequence joins TRBV11-3 and TRBJ2-7; TRBD1 matches at 12 bases. Germline CDR1 SGHNT, CDR2 YENEEA. V gave up 6 bases and J gave up 2 bases; unmatched junction bases: 5. This CDR3 region has 15 residues. The CDR3 region is CASSPGTGGTYEQYF. CDR3 in DNA: TGTGCCAGCAGTCCCGGGACAGGGGGCACCTACGAGCAGTACTTC.

This rearrangement joins TRBV13 to TRBJ1-1, with TRBD1 matching over 9 bases. V lost 6 bases, J lost 2 bases, and 10 bases stayed unmatched. Germline V lookup: CDR1 PRHDT, CDR2 FYEKMQ (reference sequence). This CDR3 has 16 amino acids. CDR3 DNA: TGTGCCAGCAGTCAGACTGGACAGGGGATAAACACTGAAGCTTTCTTT. It translates to CASSQTGQGINTEAFF. Supplemented by reference TRBV13 and TRBJ1-1, the full variable domain reads AAGVIQSPRHLIKEKRETATLKCYPIPRHDTVYWYQQGPGQDPQFLISFYEKMQSDKGSIPDRFSAQQFSDYHSELNMSSLELGDSALYFCASSQTGQGINTEAFFGQGTRLTVV.

This clonotype was detected ten times or more. The chain has TRBV28 and TRBJ2-7; TRBD2 aligns across 10 bases. CDR1 is MDHEN and CDR2 is SYDVKM in the germline V gene. This CDR3 contains 15 residues. V lost 4 bases and J lost 0; bases outside the gene matches: 3. In DNA form, the CDR3 reads TGTGCCAGCAGTTCCTCTAGCGGGAGCTCCTACGAGCAGTACTTC. Translation: CASSSSSGSSYEQYF.

A few counts support this clonotype. The gene calls are TRBV18 and TRBJ2-3; TRBD1 matches at 7 bases. This CDR3 has 15 residues. V dropped 1 base and J dropped 5; count of bases not matched to a gene: 6. Germline CDR1 is KGHSH and CDR2 is LQKENI. CDR3 sequence: CASSPQRGLEDTQYF. The CDR3 nucleotides are TGTGCCAGCTCACCACAAAGGGGGCTCGAAGATACGCAGTATTTT.